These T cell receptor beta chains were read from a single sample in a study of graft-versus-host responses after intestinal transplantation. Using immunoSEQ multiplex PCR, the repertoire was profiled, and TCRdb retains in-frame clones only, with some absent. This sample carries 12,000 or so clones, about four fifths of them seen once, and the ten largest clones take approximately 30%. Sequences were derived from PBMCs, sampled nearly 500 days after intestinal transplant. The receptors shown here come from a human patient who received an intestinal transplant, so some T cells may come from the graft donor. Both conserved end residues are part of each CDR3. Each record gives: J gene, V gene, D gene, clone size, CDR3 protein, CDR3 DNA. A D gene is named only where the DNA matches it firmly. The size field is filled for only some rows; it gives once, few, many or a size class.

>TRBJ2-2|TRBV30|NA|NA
CAWGGPGELFF
TGTGCCTGGGGGGGCCCCGGGGAGCTGTTTTTT
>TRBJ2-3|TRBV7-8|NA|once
CASSPGGWGASTDTQYF
TGTGCCAGCAGCCCCGGGGGATGGGGCGCTTCCACAGATACGCAGTATTTT
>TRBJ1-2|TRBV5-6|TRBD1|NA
CASSLRDRDGYTF
TGTGCCAGCAGCTTGAGGGACAGGGATGGCTACACCTTC
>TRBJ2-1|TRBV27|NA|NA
CASSHYNEQFF
TGTGCCAGCAGTCACTACAATGAGCAGTTCTTC
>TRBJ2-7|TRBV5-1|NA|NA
CASRRADSSYEQYF
TGCGCCAGCAGGAGGGCGGACTCCTCCTACGAGCAGTACTTC
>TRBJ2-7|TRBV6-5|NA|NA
CASSWEVSEQYF
TGTGCCAGCAGTTGGGAAGTAAGTGAGCAGTACTTC
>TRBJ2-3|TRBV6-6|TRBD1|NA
CASSSYRGRGTDTQYF
TGTGCCAGCAGCTCTTACCGGGGCAGGGGGACAGATACGCAGTATTTT
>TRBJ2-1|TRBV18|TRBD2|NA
CASSEMSGSYNEQFF
TGTGCCAGCTCAGAAATGAGCGGGAGCTACAATGAGCAGTTCTTC
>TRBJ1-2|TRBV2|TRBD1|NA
CASSETGQTYGYTF
TGTGCCAGCAGTGAAACGGGACAGACCTATGGCTACACCTTC
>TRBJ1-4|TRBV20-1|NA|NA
CSARGEKLFF
TGCAGTGCTAGGGGGGAAAAACTGTTTTTT
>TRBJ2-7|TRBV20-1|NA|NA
CSAPLTYEQYF
TGCAGTGCTCCGCTTACCTACGAGCAGTACTTC
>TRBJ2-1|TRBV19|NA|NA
CASSIERGEQFF
TGTGCCAGTAGTATAGAGAGAGGTGAGCAGTTCTTC
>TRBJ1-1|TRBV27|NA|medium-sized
CASSSAAWNTEAFF
TGTGCCAGCAGTAGCGCAGCTTGGAACACTGAAGCTTTCTTT
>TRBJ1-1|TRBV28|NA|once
CASSFGGITEAFF
TGTGCCAGCAGTTTCGGGGGTATCACTGAAGCTTTCTTT
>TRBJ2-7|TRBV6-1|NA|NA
CASIRSSAQGEQYF
TGTGCCAGCATACGCTCTAGCGCCCAGGGCGAGCAGTACTTC
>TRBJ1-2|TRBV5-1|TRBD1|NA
CASTKGQGAYDYGYTF
TGCGCCAGCACCAAAGGACAGGGGGCTTACGACTATGGCTACACCTTC
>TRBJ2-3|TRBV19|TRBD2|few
CASSPSGRTDTQYF
TGTGCCAGTAGCCCTAGCGGGAGAACAGATACGCAGTATTTT
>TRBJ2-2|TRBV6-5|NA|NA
CASRQDKNTGELFF
TGTGCCAGCAGACAAGACAAGAACACCGGGGAGCTGTTTTTT
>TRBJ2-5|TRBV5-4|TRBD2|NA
CASSWGLAAKETQYF
TGTGCCAGCAGCTGGGGACTAGCGGCAAAAGAGACCCAGTACTTC
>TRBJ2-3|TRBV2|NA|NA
CASSGGPTDTQYF
TGTGCCAGCAGTGGCGGGCCCACAGATACGCAGTATTTT
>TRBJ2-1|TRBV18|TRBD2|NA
CASSPPSGRVGNEQFF
TGTGCCAGCTCACCACCTAGCGGGAGGGTGGGCAATGAGCAGTTCTTC
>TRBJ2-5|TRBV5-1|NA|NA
CASSASFLGGGVAQYF
TGCGCCAGCAGCGCCTCGTTTTTGGGAGGTGGCGTGGCCCAGTACTTC
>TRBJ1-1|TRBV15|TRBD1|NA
CATSRAKGARTEAFF
TGTGCCACCAGCAGAGCAAAGGGGGCGAGGACTGAAGCTTTCTTT
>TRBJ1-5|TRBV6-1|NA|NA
CASSSQGGSNQPQHF
TGTGCCAGCAGTTCACAGGGAGGGAGCAATCAGCCCCAGCATTTT
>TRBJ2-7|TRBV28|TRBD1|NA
CASSLEDRVTEQYF
TGTGCCAGCAGTCTTGAGGACAGGGTTACCGAGCAGTACTTC
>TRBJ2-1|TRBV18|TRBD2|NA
CASSPPAGGGYGEQFF
TGTGCCAGCTCACCCCCAGCGGGAGGGGGCTACGGTGAGCAGTTCTTC
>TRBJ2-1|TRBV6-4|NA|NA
CASSDSEQNEQFF
TGTGCCAGCAGTGACTCAGAACAAAATGAGCAGTTCTTC
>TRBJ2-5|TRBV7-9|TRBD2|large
CASSLSPREVQETQYF
TGTGCCAGCAGCTTATCCCCACGGGAGGTTCAAGAGACCCAGTACTTC
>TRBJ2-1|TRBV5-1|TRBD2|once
CASSLRGGSRDEQFF
TGCGCCAGCAGCCTGCGTGGCGGGAGTAGAGATGAGCAGTTCTTC
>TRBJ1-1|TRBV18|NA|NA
CASSPWGKSEAFF
TGTGCCAGCTCACCATGGGGGAAGAGTGAAGCTTTCTTT
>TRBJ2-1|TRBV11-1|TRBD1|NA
CASSLVRTGSNEQFF
TGTGCCAGCAGCTTAGTGAGGACAGGGAGCAATGAGCAGTTCTTC
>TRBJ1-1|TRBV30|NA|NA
CAWSVSGYTEAFF
TGTGCCTGGAGTGTTTCAGGGTACACTGAAGCTTTCTTT
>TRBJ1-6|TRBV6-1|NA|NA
CASAKEEGLNSPLHF
TGTGCCAGCGCAAAGGAGGAGGGGCTTAATTCACCCCTCCACTTT
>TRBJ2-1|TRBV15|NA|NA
CATRSTGNEQFF
TGTGCCACCAGGAGCACAGGGAATGAGCAGTTCTTC
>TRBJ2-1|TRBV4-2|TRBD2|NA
CASSQGSSGDYNEQFF
TGTGCCAGCAGCCAAGGTTCCAGCGGGGACTACAATGAGCAGTTCTTC
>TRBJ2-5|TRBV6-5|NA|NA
CASRLMAGETQYF
TGTGCCAGCAGACTCATGGCGGGGGAGACCCAGTACTTC
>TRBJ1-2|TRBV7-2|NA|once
CASSSTGRDYGYTF
TGTGCCAGCAGCTCTACAGGGAGGGACTATGGCTACACCTTC
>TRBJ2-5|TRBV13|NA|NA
CASSQGFQETQYF
TGTGCCAGCAGTCAGGGGTTTCAGGAGACCCAGTACTTC
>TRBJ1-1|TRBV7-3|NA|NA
CASSSQGLMNTEAFF
TGTGCCAGCAGCTCGCAGGGCCTGATGAACACTGAAGCTTTCTTT
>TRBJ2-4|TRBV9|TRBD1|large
CASSAGTGVPKNIQYF
TGTGCCAGCAGCGCCGGGACAGGGGTACCCAAAAACATTCAGTACTTC
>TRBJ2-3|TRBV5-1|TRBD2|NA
CASSLGTSGTSTDTQYF
TGCGCCAGCAGCCTGGGAACTAGCGGGACTAGCACAGATACGCAGTATTTT
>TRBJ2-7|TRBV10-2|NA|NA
CASSERSVYEQYF
TGCGCCAGCAGTGAGAGAAGTGTGTACGAGCAGTACTTC
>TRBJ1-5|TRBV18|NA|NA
CASSPAAGGNQPQHF
TGTGCCAGCTCACCGGCGGCAGGGGGCAATCAGCCCCAGCATTTT
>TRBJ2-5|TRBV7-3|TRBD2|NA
CASSPGLAVQEAQYF
TGTGCCAGCAGCCCGGGACTAGCGGTCCAAGAGGCCCAGTACTTC
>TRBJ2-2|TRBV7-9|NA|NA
CASSLQLNTGELFF
TGTGCCAGCAGCTTACAGCTGAACACCGGGGAGCTGTTTTTT
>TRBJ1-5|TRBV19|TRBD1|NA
CASSTSTGMVQPQHF
TGTGCCAGTAGTACTTCGACAGGGATGGTCCAGCCCCAGCATTTT
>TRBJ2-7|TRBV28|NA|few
CASSNEGFYYEQYF
TGTGCCAGCAGTAACGAGGGCTTTTACTACGAGCAGTACTTC
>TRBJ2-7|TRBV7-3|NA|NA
CASSLHRVEGAYEQYF
TGTGCCAGCAGCTTACATCGAGTGGAAGGGGCCTACGAGCAGTACTTC
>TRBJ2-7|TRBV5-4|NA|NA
CASSLMSGLGDEQYF
TGTGCCAGCAGCTTGATGTCAGGGTTAGGAGACGAGCAGTACTTC
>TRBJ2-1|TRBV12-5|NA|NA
CASGFSSYNEQFF
TGTGCTAGTGGTTTCAGCAGCTACAATGAGCAGTTCTTC
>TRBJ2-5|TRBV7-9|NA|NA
CASSLVSEETQYF
TGTGCCAGCAGCTTAGTTAGTGAGGAGACCCAGTACTTC
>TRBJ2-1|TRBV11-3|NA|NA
CASSLTGYNEQFF
TGTGCCAGCAGCTTAACAGGGTACAATGAGCAGTTCTTC
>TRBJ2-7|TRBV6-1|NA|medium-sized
CASSDSPDSSYEQYF
TGTGCCAGCAGTGATTCCCCTGACAGCTCCTACGAGCAGTACTTC
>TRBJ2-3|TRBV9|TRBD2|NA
CASSVDAASGSSDTDTQYF
TGTGCCAGCAGCGTAGACGCGGCTAGCGGGAGTTCAGACACAGATACGCAGTATTTT
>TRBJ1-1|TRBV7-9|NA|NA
CASSLTGNTEAFF
TGTGCCAGCAGCTTGACAGGGAACACTGAAGCTTTCTTT